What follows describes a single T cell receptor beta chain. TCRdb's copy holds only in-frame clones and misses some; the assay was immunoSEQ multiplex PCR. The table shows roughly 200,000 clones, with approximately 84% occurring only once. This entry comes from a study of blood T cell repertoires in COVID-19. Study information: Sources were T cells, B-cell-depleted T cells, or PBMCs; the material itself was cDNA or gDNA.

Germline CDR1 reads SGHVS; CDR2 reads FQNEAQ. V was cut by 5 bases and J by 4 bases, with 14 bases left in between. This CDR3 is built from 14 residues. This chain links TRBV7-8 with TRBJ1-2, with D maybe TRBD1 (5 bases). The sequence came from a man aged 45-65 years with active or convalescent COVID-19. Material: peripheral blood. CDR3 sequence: CASSPWRGLYGYTF. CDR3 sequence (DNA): TGTGCCAGCAGCCCTTGGCGGGGCCTCTATGGCTACACCTTC.